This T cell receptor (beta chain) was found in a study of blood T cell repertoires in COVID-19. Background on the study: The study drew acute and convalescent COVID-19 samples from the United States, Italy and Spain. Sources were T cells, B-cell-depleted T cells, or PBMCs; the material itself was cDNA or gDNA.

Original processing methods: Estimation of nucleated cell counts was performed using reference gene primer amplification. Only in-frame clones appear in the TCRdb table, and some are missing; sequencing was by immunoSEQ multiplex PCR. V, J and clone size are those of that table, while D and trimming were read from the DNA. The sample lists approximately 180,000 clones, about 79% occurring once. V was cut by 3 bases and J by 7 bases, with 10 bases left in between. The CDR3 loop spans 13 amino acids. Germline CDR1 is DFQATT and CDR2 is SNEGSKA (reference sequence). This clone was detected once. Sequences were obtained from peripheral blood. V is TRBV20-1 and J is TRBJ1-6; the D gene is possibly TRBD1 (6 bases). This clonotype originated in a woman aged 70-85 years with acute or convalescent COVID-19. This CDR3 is CSASGGRNSPLHF. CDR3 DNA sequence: TGCAGTGCTAGTGGGGGCCGCAATTCACCCCTCCACTTT.